The rows below give T cell receptor beta chains drawn from one sample of a study of blood T cell repertoires in COVID-19. Some clones are missing from TCRdb's copy, which holds only in-frame ones; the method was immunoSEQ multiplex PCR. The sample shows around 180,000 clones, around 77% of them seen only once. The sequenced material came from peripheral blood. All receptors come from a man aged 60 to 69 with active or convalescent COVID-19. CDR3s include the opening cysteine and the closing phenylalanine or tryptophan. The order of the fields is V gene, CDR3 protein.

V gene: TRBV3-1/TRBV3-2; CDR3 protein: CASSQGRGPDTQYF
V gene: TRBV24-1; CDR3 protein: CATSDHGTSGRVGQFF
V gene: TRBV18; CDR3 protein: CASSPGLGGGEQFF
V gene: TRBV6-5; CDR3 protein: CASSPLTGTGNTIYF
V gene: TRBV19; CDR3 protein: CASSILAGNTGELFF
V gene: TRBV4-2; CDR3 protein: CASSQDLESSGELFF
V gene: TRBV19; CDR3 protein: CASSIVGEDTDTQYF
V gene: TRBV30; CDR3 protein: CAWSAGQVTDEQYF
V gene: TRBV7-9; CDR3 protein: CASSLQWREYEQYF
V gene: TRBV29-1; CDR3 protein: CSVRREAGNTIYF
V gene: TRBV20-1; CDR3 protein: CSALTRICYF
V gene: TRBV11-2; CDR3 protein: CASSLSGHSTGELFF
V gene: TRBV19; CDR3 protein: CASSIGSGSSYEQYF
V gene: TRBV9; CDR3 protein: CASSGTGTSGTEQYF